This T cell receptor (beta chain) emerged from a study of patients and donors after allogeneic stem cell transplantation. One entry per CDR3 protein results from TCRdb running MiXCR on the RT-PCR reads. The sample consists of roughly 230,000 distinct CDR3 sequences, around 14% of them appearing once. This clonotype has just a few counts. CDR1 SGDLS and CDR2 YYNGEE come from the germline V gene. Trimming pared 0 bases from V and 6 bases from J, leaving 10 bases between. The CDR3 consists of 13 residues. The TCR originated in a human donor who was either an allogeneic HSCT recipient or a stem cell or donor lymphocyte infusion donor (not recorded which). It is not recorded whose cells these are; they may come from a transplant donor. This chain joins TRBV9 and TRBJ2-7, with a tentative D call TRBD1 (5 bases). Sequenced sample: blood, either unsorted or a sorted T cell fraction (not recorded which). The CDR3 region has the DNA TGTGCCAGCAGCGTAGGGGGCGAGAGCGAGCAGTACTTC. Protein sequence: CASSVGGESEQYF.